Listed here is a single T cell receptor (beta chain). These data originate in a study of blood T cell repertoires in COVID-19. For the study at large: Acute and convalescent COVID-19 samples came from the United States, Italy and Spain. The cDNA or gDNA used as material had been derived from T cells, B-cell-depleted T cells, or PBMCs.

In the original analysis: Amplification of reference gene primers was used by the study to estimate nucleated cell counts. Sequenced by immunoSEQ multiplex PCR; TCRdb stores in-frame clones only, minus some. That table is the source of V, J and clone size, and D and trimming were worked out from the DNA. The sample lists approximately 110,000 clones; about 85% were seen once. Per the germline V gene, CDR1 is MNHEY and CDR2 is SMNVEV (reference sequence). CDR3 length: 16 amino acids. The V end lost 6 bases, the J end lost 6 bases, and 24 bases lay between the germline ends. The sequenced sample consisted of peripheral blood. This chain connects TRBV27 to TRBJ2-7; possible D gene TRBD2, 6 bases. The TCR was taken from a middle-aged man with acute or convalescent COVID-19. CDR3 DNA: TGTGCCAGCAGCCGAAAAGGCGGGTCGCGGGGTTTCGAGCAGTACTTC. Its protein is CASSRKGGSRGFEQYF.